This T cell receptor beta chain was documented in a study of shared clonotypes between healthy human individuals. Germline assignment: CDR1 SGHTS and CDR2 YDEGEE. Trimming took off 0 bases at V and 6 bases at J, with 13 bases between the two ends. The CDR3 length is 15 residues. Clones were read by immunoSEQ multiplex PCR, and TCRdb kept only the in-frame ones, dropping some. In the table there are around 510,000 clones, roughly 95% of which are singletons. This receptor was identified in a woman in her twenties or thirties in good health. The sequenced material came from naive CD4+ T cells sorted from blood. Subset denoted: CD45RA+ positively selected. V usage is TRBV5-8 and J usage is TRBJ2-1; TRBD1 is a possible D gene (7 bases). Here the CDR3 reads CASSLVAGGLNEQFF. DNA for the CDR3: TGTGCCAGCAGCTTGGTGGCAGGGGGACTCAATGAGCAGTTCTTC.